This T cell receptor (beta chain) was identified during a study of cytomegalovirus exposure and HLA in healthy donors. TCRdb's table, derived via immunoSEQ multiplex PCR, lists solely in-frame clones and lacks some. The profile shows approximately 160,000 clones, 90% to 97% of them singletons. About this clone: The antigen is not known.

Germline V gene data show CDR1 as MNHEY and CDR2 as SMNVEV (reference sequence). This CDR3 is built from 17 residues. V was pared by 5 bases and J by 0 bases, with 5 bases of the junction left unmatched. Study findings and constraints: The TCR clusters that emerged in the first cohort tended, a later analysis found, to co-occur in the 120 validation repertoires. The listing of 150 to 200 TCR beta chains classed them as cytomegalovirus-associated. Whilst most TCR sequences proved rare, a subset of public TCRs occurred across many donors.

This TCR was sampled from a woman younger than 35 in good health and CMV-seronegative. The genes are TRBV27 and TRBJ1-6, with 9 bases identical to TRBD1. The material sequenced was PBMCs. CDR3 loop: CASSARQGDSYNSPLHF. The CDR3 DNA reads TGTGCCAGCAGTGCACGACAGGGGGACTCCTATAATTCACCCCTCCACTTT.